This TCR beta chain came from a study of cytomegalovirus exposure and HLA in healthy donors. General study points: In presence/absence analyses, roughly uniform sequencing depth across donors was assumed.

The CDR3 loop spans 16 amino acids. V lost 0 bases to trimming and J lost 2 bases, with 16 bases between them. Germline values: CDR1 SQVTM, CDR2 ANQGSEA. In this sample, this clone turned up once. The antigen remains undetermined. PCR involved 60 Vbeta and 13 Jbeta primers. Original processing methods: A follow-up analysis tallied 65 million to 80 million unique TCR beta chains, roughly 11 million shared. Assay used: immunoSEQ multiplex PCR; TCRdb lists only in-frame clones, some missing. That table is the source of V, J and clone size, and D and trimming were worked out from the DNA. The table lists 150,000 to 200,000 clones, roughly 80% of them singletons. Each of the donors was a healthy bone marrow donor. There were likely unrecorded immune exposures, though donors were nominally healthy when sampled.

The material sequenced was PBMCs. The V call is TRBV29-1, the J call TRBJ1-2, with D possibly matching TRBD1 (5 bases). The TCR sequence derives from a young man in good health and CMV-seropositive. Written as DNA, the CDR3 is TGCAGCGTTGAAGATGGAAAAGGGCGGGGGAACTATGGCTACACCTTC. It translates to CSVEDGKGRGNYGYTF.